These T cell receptor beta chains were read from a single sample in a study of blood T cell repertoires in COVID-19. This table comes from immunoSEQ multiplex PCR, and its TCRdb copy is limited to in-frame clones, with some not included. Among some 210,000 clones, about 86% were seen once, and the ten largest hold under 3%. Input material: peripheral blood. All receptors come from a man aged 50-59 years with active or convalescent COVID-19. Each CDR3 is given with its conserved first and last residue. D genes are given only for firm matches. Only part of the rows carry a size: once, few, many, or a class if the clone is expanded.

j_call d_call v_call clone_size cdr3_aa cdr3_nt
TRBJ2-7 TRBD2 TRBV11-2 . CASSRRGGEQYF TGTGCCAGCAGCCGCCGGGGGGGTGAGCAGTACTTC
TRBJ2-5 . TRBV2 . CASRTQETQYF TGTGCCAGCAGGACTCAAGAGACCCAGTACTTC
TRBJ2-3 . TRBV19 . CASRGRMSTDTQYF TGTGCCTCCAGGGGGAGGATGAGCACAGATACGCAGTATTTT
TRBJ1-5 TRBD1 TRBV10-3 . CATDPGQGGEQPQHF TGTGCCACCGACCCGGGACAGGGGGGAGAGCAGCCCCAGCATTTT
TRBJ2-7 . TRBV21-1 few CASSSGTGSYEQYF TGTGCCAGCAGCTCCGGGACAGGGTCCTACGAGCAGTACTTC
TRBJ2-7 . TRBV5-1 . CASSTSRDEQYF TGCGCCAGCAGCACTAGCAGGGACGAGCAGTACTTC
TRBJ1-5 . TRBV12-5 once CASGLGENQPQHF TGTGCTAGTGGTTTGGGAGAAAATCAGCCCCAGCATTTT
TRBJ2-1 TRBD2 TRBV6-2/TRBV6-3 . CASSYDRTSPHNEQFF TGTGCCAGCAGTTACGACAGGACTAGCCCACACAATGAGCAGTTCTTC
TRBJ2-3 . TRBV9 . CASSVGQGRRDTDTQYF TGTGCCAGCAGCGTAGGTCAGGGTAGAAGGGACACAGATACGCAGTATTTT
TRBJ1-5 TRBD1 TRBV6-6 few CASSWDRDYSNQPQHF TGTGCCAGCAGTTGGGACAGGGACTATAGCAATCAGCCCCAGCATTTT
TRBJ1-3 . TRBV19 few CASSIHRSSGNTIYF TGTGCCAGTAGTATCCACAGGAGCTCTGGAAACACCATATATTTT
TRBJ1-4 . TRBV5-1 . CASSPPGQPNEKLFF TGCGCCAGCAGCCCGCCTGGACAGCCAAATGAAAAACTGTTTTTT
TRBJ1-5 . TRBV2 . CASSERGYGGMIANQPQHF TGTGCCAGCAGTGAACGCGGTTACGGCGGTATGATTGCCAATCAGCCCCAGCATTTT
TRBJ1-1 . TRBV9 . CASSVDQAANTEAFF TGTGCCAGCAGCGTAGATCAGGCCGCGAACACTGAAGCTTTCTTT
TRBJ2-7 TRBD1 TRBV2 . CASSSGTGNSDEQYF TGTGCCAGCAGTTCCGGGACAGGGAACTCGGACGAGCAGTACTTC
TRBJ2-3 TRBD2 TRBV7-2 . CASSLILAGGDTQYF TGTGCCAGCAGCTTAATACTAGCGGGGGGAGATACGCAGTATTTT